Described below is a single T cell receptor (beta chain) sequence and its context. The source of the sample is a study of blood T cell repertoires in COVID-19. Overall study context: The origin of the acute and convalescent COVID-19 samples was the United States, Italy and Spain. From T cells, B-cell-depleted T cells, or PBMCs came the material, which was cDNA or gDNA.

This CDR3 has 16 amino acids. V was pared by 4 bases and J by 5 bases, with 21 bases between. Germline V gene lookup returns CDR1 SGDLS and CDR2 YYNGEE. Original methodology: Quantification of nucleated cells was approximated via reference gene primer amplification. Using immunoSEQ multiplex PCR, the repertoire was profiled, and TCRdb retains in-frame clones only, with some absent. V and J calls and clone size are those listed in that table; D and trimming were worked out from the DNA. The sample records 150,000 to 200,000 clones, approximately 88% being singletons. The sample taken for sequencing was peripheral blood. The chain carries TRBV9 and TRBJ1-2; D possibly corresponds to TRBD1 (6 bases). This sequence originates from a man between 60 and 75 years old with acute or convalescent COVID-19. The CDR3 is CASSSAGAGQGYGYTF. The CDR3 region has the DNA TGTGCCAGCAGCTCAGCGGGGGCGGGGCAGGGGTATGGCTACACCTTC.